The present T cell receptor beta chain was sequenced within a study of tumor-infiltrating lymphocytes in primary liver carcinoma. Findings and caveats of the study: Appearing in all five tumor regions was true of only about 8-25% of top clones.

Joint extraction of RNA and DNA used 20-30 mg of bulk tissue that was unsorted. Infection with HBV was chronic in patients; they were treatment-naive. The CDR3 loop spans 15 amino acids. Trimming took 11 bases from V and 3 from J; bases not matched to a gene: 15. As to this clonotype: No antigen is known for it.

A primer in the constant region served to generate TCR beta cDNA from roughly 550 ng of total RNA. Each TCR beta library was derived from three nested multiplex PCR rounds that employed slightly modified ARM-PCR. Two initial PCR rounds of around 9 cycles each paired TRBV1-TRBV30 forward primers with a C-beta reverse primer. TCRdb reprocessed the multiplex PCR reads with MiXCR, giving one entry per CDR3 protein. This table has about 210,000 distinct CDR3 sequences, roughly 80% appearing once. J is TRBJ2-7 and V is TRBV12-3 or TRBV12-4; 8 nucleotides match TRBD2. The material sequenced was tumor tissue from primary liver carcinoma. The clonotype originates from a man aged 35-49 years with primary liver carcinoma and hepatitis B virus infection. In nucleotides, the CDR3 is TGTGCCGGGAGCATCGGGACTAGTGGGTACTACGAGCAGTACTTC. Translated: CAGSIGTSGYYEQYF.